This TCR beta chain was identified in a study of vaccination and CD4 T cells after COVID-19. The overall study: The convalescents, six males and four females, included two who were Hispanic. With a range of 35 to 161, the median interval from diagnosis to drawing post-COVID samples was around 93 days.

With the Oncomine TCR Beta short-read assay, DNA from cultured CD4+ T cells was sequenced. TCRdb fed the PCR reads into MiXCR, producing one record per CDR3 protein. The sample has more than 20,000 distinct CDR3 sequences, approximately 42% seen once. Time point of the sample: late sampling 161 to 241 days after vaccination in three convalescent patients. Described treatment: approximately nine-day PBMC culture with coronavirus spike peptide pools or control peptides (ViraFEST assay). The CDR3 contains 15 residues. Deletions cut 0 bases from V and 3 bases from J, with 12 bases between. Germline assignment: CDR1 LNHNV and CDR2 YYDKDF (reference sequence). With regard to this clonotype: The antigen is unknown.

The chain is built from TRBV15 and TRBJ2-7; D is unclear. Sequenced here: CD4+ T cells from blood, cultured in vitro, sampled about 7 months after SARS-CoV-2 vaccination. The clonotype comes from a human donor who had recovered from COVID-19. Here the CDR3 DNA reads TGTGCCACCAGCAGAGATACGTGGCGGCGCTACGAGCAGTACTTC. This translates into CATSRDTWRRYEQYF.